Following are 20 T cell receptor beta chains from one sample sequenced in a study of cytomegalovirus exposure and HLA in healthy donors. Generated by immunoSEQ multiplex PCR, the TCRdb table keeps only in-frame clones and is missing some. This repertoire shows 80,000 to 95,000 clones, approximately 93% found once; its top ten account for approximately 1%. Sequencing used PBMCs. These receptors were taken from a woman aged 25 to 39 in good health and CMV-seropositive.

V usage is TRBV27 and J usage is TRBJ2-7; a weak D match, TRBD1 (6 bases). Per the germline V gene, CDR1 is MNHEY and CDR2 is SMNVEV (reference sequence). CDR3 length: 17 residues. V lost 1 base to trimming and J lost 2 bases, with 18 bases between them. The CDR3 DNA follows: TGTGCCAGCAGTTTATACTACAGGGAAGGGATCGCCTACGAGCAGTACTTC. Translated: CASSLYYREGIAYEQYF.

The V call is TRBV6-1, the J call TRBJ2-7, with 12 nucleotides matching TRBD1. V was pared by 0 bases and J by 2 bases, with 11 bases of the junction left unmatched. Germline CDR1 MNHNS, CDR2 SASEGT. The CDR3 is made up of 19 amino acids. The CDR3 region is CASSEAGRDRGRLTYEQYF. The DNA for the CDR3 is TGTGCCAGCAGTGAAGCGGGTAGGGACAGGGGGCGCCTAACCTACGAGCAGTACTTC.

The chain has TRBV28 and TRBJ1-3, with 8 bases fitting TRBD1. The germline gives CDR1 MDHEN, CDR2 SYDVKM. V dropped 7 bases and J dropped 2; count of bases not matched to a gene: 10. The CDR3 sequence is 16 residues long. CDR3 amino acids: CASISAGGATGNTIYF. As DNA, the CDR3 is TGTGCCAGCATTTCCGCAGGGGGCGCAACTGGAAACACCATATATTTT. Full variable domain (outside the CDR3, taken from reference TRBV28 and TRBJ1-3): DVKVTQSSRYLVKRTGEKVFLECVQDMDHENMFWYRQDPGLGLRLIYFSYDVKMKEKGDIPEGYSVSREKKERFSLILESASTNQTSMYLCASISAGGATGNTIYFGEGSWLTVV.

The V gene is TRBV19, the J gene TRBJ1-1; tentatively, D is TRBD1 (5 bases). Trimming took 1 base from V and 5 from J, leaving 11 bases between them. The CDR3 length is 14 residues. Germline V CDR1 and CDR2: LNHDA, SQIVND (reference sequence). DNA for the CDR3: TGTGCCAGTAGTATAGGCATGGGGGGAACTGAAGCTTTCTTT. It codes for CASSIGMGGTEAFF.

The chain is built from TRBV29-1 and TRBJ2-1, with D possibly TRBD1 on 6 matching bases. CDR1 SQVTM and CDR2 ANQGSEA come from the germline V gene. CDR3 length equals 16 residues. Between the trimmed V and J ends, which lost 1 base and 8 bases, there was a span of 21 bases. The CDR3 DNA reads TGCAGCGTTGAAGGGGGTGCGGCAGGGGCAAAGGATGAGCAGTTCTTC. This translates into CSVEGGAAGAKDEQFF.

The chain carries TRBV28 and TRBJ1-4; 10 nucleotides align to TRBD1. The CDR3 runs 16 residues. CDR1 MDHEN and CDR2 SYDVKM come from the germline V gene. The J segment lost 7 bases and the V segment lost 5 bases, leaving 10 bases of the junction unmatched. The chain's CDR3 is CASSPLEDRGREKLFF. The CDR3 coding sequence is TGTGCCAGCAGTCCCCTAGAAGACAGGGGGCGTGAAAAACTGTTTTTT.

The chain carries TRBV27 and TRBJ2-1; tentative D call: TRBD2 (5 bases). Germline values: CDR1 MNHEY, CDR2 SMNVEV (reference sequence). V lost 8 bases to trimming and J lost 0 bases, with 11 bases between them. The CDR3 runs to 14 residues. For the CDR3, the DNA is TGTGCCAGCGGAGTGGGGAGCTCCTACAATGAGCAGTTCTTC. Translated: CASGVGSSYNEQFF.

This chain links TRBV9 with TRBJ1-1; D is possibly TRBD1 (6 bases). From germline, CDR1 is SGDLS and CDR2 YYNGEE. The CDR3 extends over 17 amino acids. The germline V and J ends were trimmed by 0 bases and 1 base, with 16 bases remaining between them. The DNA of the CDR3 is TGTGCCAGCAGCGTAGAAGACAGGATAACGAGGAACACTGAAGCTTTCTTT. Protein product: CASSVEDRITRNTEAFF.

This chain joins TRBV27 and TRBJ2-1; D is uncertain. The CDR3 has 15 residues. Trimming took 8 bases from V and 3 from J, leaving 17 bases between them. Per germline, CDR1 MNHEY and CDR2 SMNVEV (reference sequence). CDR3 amino acids: CASRRFFDGYNEQFF. DNA of the CDR3: TGTGCCAGCCGTCGGTTCTTCGATGGCTACAATGAGCAGTTCTTC.

V and J are TRBV7-6 and TRBJ1-3, with TRBD1 identical over 7 bases. CDR1 is SGHVS and CDR2 is FNYEAQ in the germline V gene. J lost 3 bases, V lost 5 bases, and 13 bases had no gene match. CDR3 length: 17 amino acids. CDR3 DNA sequence: TGTGCCAGCAGCACAGTGGGTCCAGGGGGTTTTGGAAACACCATATATTTT. Its protein product is CASSTVGPGGFGNTIYF.

This sequence joins TRBV2 and TRBJ1-2, with TRBD1 identical over 7 bases. CDR1 and CDR2 (germline): SNHLY, FYNNEI. CDR3 length equals 13 residues. V was pared by 5 bases and J by 7 bases, with 7 bases of the junction left unmatched. CDR3 sequence: CASSTPGQRGYTF. DNA of the CDR3: TGTGCCAGCAGTACCCCGGGACAGCGTGGCTACACCTTC.

This clone came up once. The chain couples TRBV5-1 to TRBJ2-7, with D possibly being TRBD1 (6 bases). This CDR3 has 16 amino acids. Trimming took off 2 bases at V and 0 bases at J, with 15 bases between the two ends. CDR1 and CDR2 (germline): SGHRS, YFSETQ. In nucleotides, the CDR3 is TGCGCCAGCAGCTTCAATCGACAGGCTGTCTCCTACGAGCAGTACTTC. The encoded protein is CASSFNRQAVSYEQYF.

The chain joins TRBV6-5 to TRBJ1-1; D unclear. In germline, CDR1 is MNHEY, CDR2 SVGAGI. V lost 5 bases and J lost 1, with 5 bases in between. The CDR3 extends over 12 amino acids. The DNA of the CDR3 is TGTGCCAGCAGTAGACAGAACACTGAAGCTTTCTTT. Amino acids: CASSRQNTEAFF.

The V call is TRBV2, the J call TRBJ2-7; tentatively, D is TRBD1 (6 bases). V was clipped by 2 bases and J by 4 bases, with 12 bases between them. The germline V gene encodes CDR1 SNHLY and CDR2 FYNNEI. The length of the CDR3 is 14 residues. Written as DNA, the CDR3 is TGTGCCAGCAGTGAACACAGGGTGAGATACGAGCAGTACTTC. Translation: CASSEHRVRYEQYF.

The chain employs TRBV9 and TRBJ2-3; TRBD2 matches at 11 bases. The V and J ends lost 3 bases and 6 bases, in that order; junction bases with no gene match: 6. Per the germline V gene, CDR1 is SGDLS and CDR2 is YYNGEE. The CDR3 extends over 15 amino acids. In DNA form, the CDR3 reads TGTGCCAGCAGCGATAGCGGGAGGGCCCACGATACGCAGTATTTT. It translates to CASSDSGRAHDTQYF.

The rearrangement uses TRBV28 and TRBJ1-2, with D possibly TRBD1 on 5 matching bases. There are 14 residues in the CDR3. Germline CDR1 reads MDHEN; CDR2 reads SYDVKM. The ends were cut back, 7 bases at V and 2 bases at J, with 14 bases in the middle. The CDR3 bases are TGTGCCAGCACCCGAGACAGAGGAAACTATGGCTACACCTTC. It is translated as CASTRDRGNYGYTF.

The chain joins TRBV6-1 to TRBJ1-1; perhaps TRBD1 as D (6 bases). Germline-derived CDR1 and CDR2 are MNHNS and SASEGT. The CDR3 covers 12 residues. Trimming removed 5 bases from V and 6 bases from J, with 10 bases in between. CDR3 protein: CASSRGAPEAFF. DNA of the CDR3: TGTGCCAGCAGTCGGGGGGCTCCTGAAGCTTTCTTT.

The chain recombines TRBV11-2 with TRBJ2-2; 10 nucleotides match TRBD1. The J segment lost 3 bases and the V segment lost 6 bases, leaving 4 bases of the junction unmatched. Germline V gene data show CDR1 as SGHAT and CDR2 as FQNNGV. This CDR3 region has 15 residues. The CDR3 loop reads CASRPGTGDTGELFF. CDR3 nucleotides: TGTGCCAGCAGACCCGGGACAGGGGACACCGGGGAGCTGTTTTTT. The whole variable domain, filled in from reference TRBV11-2 and TRBJ2-2, reads EAGVAQSPRYKIIEKRQSVAFWCNPISGHATLYWYQQILGQGPKLLIQFQNNGVVDDSQLPKDRFSAERLKGVDSTLKIQPAKLEDSAVYLCASRPGTGDTGELFFGEGSRLTVL.

The count of this clone is one. The gene calls are TRBV28 and TRBJ2-7; TRBD2 matches 8 bases. CDR3 length: 15 residues. CDR1 is MDHEN and CDR2 is SYDVKM in the germline V gene. Germline trimming cut 1 base from V and 7 bases from J; bases unmatched to any gene: 9. CDR3 protein: CASSLSTSGPLEQYF. The DNA of the CDR3 is TGTGCCAGCAGTTTATCTACTAGCGGCCCCCTGGAGCAGTACTTC.

The chain has TRBV19 and TRBJ2-4; 8 bases match TRBD1. CDR3 length: 15 residues. The V segment lost 3 bases and the J segment 7 bases; nucleotides outside the gene matches: 8. CDR1 is LNHDA and CDR2 is SQIVND in the germline V gene (reference sequence). CDR3 sequence reads: CASSMRWRTGNIQYF. Written as DNA, the CDR3 is TGTGCCAGTAGTATGCGGTGGAGGACAGGGAACATTCAGTACTTC. The variable domain in full, completed from reference TRBV19 and TRBJ2-4, reads DGGITQSPKYLFRKEGQNVTLSCEQNLNHDAMYWYRQDPGQGLRLIYYSQIVNDFQKGDIAEGYSVSREKKESFPLTVTSAQKNPTAFYLCASSMRWRTGNIQYFGAGTRLSVL.